This is a list of T cell receptor beta chains from one sample in a study of blood T cell repertoires in COVID-19. Data came from immunoSEQ multiplex PCR; TCRdb stores just in-frame clones and leaves some out. The profile shows about 75,000 clones, roughly 88% of them singletons. Sequencing was carried out using peripheral blood. These TCRs come from a human donor in a cohort sampled during active COVID-19. The CDR3 runs from the conserved cysteine through the conserved F or W. The D gene is left open where the match is weak. Some rows have no size entry. The others give once, few or many, or a class for an expanded clone.

V gene,J gene,D gene,clone size,CDR3 protein,CDR3 DNA
TRBV9,TRBJ2-7,TRBD2,.,CASSVGGAGGPEQYF,TGTGCCAGCAGCGTAGGTGGGGCGGGAGGGCCCGAGCAGTACTTC
TRBV6-6,TRBJ1-2,.,.,CASRQGQYGDYGYTF,TGTGCCAGCAGACAAGGACAGTACGGTGACTATGGCTACACCTTC
TRBV5-6,TRBJ1-6,.,.,CASSQGRSTLHF,TGTGCCAGCAGCCAGGGCAGGTCTACCCTCCACTTT
TRBV6-5,TRBJ1-4,.,.,CASSPYTTNEKLFF,TGTGCCAGCAGTCCCTATACAACTAATGAAAAACTGTTTTTT
TRBV29-1,TRBJ2-2,TRBD2,once,CSVDVAGQNTGELFF,TGCAGCGTTGATGTAGCGGGACAGAACACCGGGGAGCTGTTTTTT
TRBV6-5,TRBJ2-1,TRBD1,few,CASSYPGTGINEQFF,TGTGCCAGCAGTTACCCCGGGACAGGAATCAATGAGCAGTTCTTC
TRBV10-1,TRBJ2-5,.,.,CASSNTGPRETQYF,TGCGCCAGCAGCAATACAGGGCCCAGGGAGACCCAGTACTTC
TRBV28,TRBJ2-1,.,.,CASSFDSGSNEQFF,TGTGCCAGCAGTTTTGATAGTGGGAGCAATGAGCAGTTCTTC
TRBV4-3,TRBJ2-3,TRBD2,once,CASSQDPSGGFSTDTQYF,TGCGCCAGCAGCCAAGATCCTAGCGGGGGGTTCAGCACAGATACGCAGTATTTT
TRBV13,TRBJ1-1,TRBD1,once,CASSTGTGYTEAFF,TGTGCCAGCAGCACTGGGACAGGGTACACTGAAGCTTTCTTT
TRBV6-2/TRBV6-3,TRBJ2-3,.,few,CASSYSGNTQYF,TGTGCCAGCAGTTACTCGGGCAATACGCAGTATTTT
TRBV9,TRBJ1-4,.,.,CASSVGAATNEKLFF,TGTGCCAGCAGCGTAGGGGCAGCAACTAATGAAAAACTGTTTTTT
TRBV5-1,TRBJ2-5,TRBD2,.,CASSAGLAGGETQYF,TGCGCCAGCAGCGCGGGACTAGCGGGAGGTGAGACCCAGTACTTC
TRBV6-2/TRBV6-3,TRBJ1-2,TRBD1,.,CASSTTGGSVYGYTF,TGTGCCAGCAGTACTACAGGGGGAAGTGTCTATGGCTACACCTTC